The present entry profiles one TCR beta chain with its context. Its antigen is as yet unknown. Every subset's genomic DNA went evenly onto several immunoSEQ plates. Repertoires were generated with immunoSEQ multiplex PCR, while TCRdb's copy carries only in-frame clones and drops some. This table has roughly 2.1 million clones, approximately 94% appearing once. This sample is part of a study of shared clonotypes between healthy human individuals. In the study overall: The study drew on a couple of women and a few men aged 18 to 49 as donors. Study outcomes and limitations: Among the subsets, naive ones generally showed larger estimated richness than memory ones. Clonotype sharing across donors was expected to vary with sequencing depth.

CD45RO negativity and positive selection for CCR7 defined naive CD8 cells, a population that excluded terminally differentiated effector memory CD45RA+ cells. Between the trimmed V and J ends, which lost 3 bases and 3 bases, there was a span of 9 bases. Germline V gene data show CDR1 as SGDLS and CDR2 as YYNGEE. The CDR3 has 14 residues. The material sequenced was naive CD8+ T cells from PBMCs. The genes are TRBV9 and TRBJ2-2; D possibly matches TRBD1 or TRBD2 (5 bases each). The source is a man between 18 and 35 years old in good health. Some clones in this sample may be carry-over from other donors' samples. The CDR3 sequence: CASSDRTHTGELFF. CDR3 nucleotides: TGTGCCAGCAGCGACAGGACTCACACCGGGGAGCTGTTTTTT.